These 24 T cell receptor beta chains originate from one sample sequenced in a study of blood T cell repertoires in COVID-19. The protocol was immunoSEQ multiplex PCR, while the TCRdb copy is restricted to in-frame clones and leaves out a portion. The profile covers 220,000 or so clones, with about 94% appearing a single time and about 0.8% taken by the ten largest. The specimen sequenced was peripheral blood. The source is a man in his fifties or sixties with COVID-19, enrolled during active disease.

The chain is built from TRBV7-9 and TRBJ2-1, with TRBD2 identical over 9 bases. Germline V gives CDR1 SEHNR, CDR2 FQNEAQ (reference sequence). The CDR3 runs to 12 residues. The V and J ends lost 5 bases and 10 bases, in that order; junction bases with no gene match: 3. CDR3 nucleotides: TGTGCCAGCAGCCAGACTAGCGGCGAGCAGTTCTTC. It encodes CASSQTSGEQFF.

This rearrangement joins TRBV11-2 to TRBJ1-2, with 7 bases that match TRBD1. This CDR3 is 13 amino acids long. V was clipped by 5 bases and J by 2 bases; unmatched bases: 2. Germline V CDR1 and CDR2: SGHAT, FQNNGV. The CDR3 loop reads CASSPQGNYGYTF. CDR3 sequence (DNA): TGTGCCAGCAGCCCACAGGGGAACTATGGCTACACCTTC.

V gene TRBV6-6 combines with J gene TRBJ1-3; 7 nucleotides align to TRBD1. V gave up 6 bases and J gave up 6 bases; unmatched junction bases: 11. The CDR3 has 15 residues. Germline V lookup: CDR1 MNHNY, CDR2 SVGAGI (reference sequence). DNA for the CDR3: TGTGCCAGCAGAAAAACCGGGACAGTAATAAACACCATATATTTT. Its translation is CASRKTGTVINTIYF.

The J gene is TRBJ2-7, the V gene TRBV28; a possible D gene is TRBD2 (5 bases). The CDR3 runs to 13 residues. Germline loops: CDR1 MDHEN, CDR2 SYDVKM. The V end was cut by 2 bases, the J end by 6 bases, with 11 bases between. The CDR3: CASSLPGLSEQYF. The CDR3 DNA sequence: TGTGCCAGCAGTTTACCCGGACTCAGCGAGCAGTACTTC.

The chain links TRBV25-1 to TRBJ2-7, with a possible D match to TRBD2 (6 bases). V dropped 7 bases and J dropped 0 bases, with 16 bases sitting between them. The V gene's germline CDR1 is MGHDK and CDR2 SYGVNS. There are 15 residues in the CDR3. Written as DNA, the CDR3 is TGTGCCAGCAATCGGCTGGGGGGTAACTCCTACGAGCAGTACTTC. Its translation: CASNRLGGNSYEQYF.

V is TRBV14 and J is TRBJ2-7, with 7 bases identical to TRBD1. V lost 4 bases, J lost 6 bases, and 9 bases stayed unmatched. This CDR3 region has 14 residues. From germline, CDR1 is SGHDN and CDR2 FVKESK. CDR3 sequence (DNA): TGTGCCAGCAGCCGTACAGGGGCGGGTGGCGAGCAGTACTTC. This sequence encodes CASSRTGAGGEQYF. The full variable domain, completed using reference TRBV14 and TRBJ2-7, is EAGVTQFPSHSVIEKGQTVTLRCDPISGHDNLYWYRRVMGKEIKFLLHFVKESKQDESGMPNNRFLAERTGGTYSTLKVQPAELEDSGVYFCASSRTGAGGEQYFGPGTRLTVT.

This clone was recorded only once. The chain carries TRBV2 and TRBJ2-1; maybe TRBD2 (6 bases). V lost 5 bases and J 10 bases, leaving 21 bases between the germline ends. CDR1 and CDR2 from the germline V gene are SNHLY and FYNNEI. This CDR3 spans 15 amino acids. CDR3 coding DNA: TGTGCCAGCAGTTGGGGACTCCCCCAGATCGGAGAGCAGTTCTTC. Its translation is CASSWGLPQIGEQFF.

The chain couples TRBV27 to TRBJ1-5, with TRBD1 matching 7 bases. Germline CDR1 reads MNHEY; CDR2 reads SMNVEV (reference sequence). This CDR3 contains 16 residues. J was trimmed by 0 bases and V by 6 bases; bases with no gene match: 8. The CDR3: CASRRDSTNSNQPQHF. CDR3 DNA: TGTGCCAGCAGACGGGACAGCACAAATAGCAATCAGCCCCAGCATTTT.

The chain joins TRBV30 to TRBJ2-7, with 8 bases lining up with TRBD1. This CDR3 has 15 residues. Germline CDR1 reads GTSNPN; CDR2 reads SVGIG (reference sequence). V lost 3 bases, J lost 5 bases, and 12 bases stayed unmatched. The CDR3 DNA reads TGTGCCTGGAGCCAGGGACAGGTCGGAGCTAACGAGCAGTACTTC. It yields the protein CAWSQGQVGANEQYF. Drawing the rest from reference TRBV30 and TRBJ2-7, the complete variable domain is SQTIHQWPATLVQPVGSPLSLECTVEGTSNPNLYWYRQAAGRGLQLLFYSVGIGQISSEVPQNLSASRPQDRQFILSSKKLLLSDSGFYLCAWSQGQVGANEQYFGPGTRLTVT.

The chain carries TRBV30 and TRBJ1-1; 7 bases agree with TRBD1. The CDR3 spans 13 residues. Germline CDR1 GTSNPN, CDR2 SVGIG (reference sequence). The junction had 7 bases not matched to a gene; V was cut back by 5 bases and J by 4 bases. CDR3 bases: TGTGCCTGGTCCGACAGGGCGGCCACTGAAGCTTTCTTT. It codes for CAWSDRAATEAFF.

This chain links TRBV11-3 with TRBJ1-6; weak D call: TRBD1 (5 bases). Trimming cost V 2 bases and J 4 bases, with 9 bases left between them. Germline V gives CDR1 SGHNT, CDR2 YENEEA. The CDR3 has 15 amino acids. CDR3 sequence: CASSLRRGYNSPLHF. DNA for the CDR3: TGTGCCAGCAGCTTAAGGAGGGGTTATAATTCACCCCTCCACTTT.

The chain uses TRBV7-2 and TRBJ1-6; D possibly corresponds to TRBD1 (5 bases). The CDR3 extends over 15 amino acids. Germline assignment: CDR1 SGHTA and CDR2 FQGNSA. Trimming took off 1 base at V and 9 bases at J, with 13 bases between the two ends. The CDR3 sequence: CASSLVGQGGSPLHF. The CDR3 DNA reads TGTGCCAGCAGCTTAGTGGGGCAGGGTGGTTCACCCCTCCACTTT.

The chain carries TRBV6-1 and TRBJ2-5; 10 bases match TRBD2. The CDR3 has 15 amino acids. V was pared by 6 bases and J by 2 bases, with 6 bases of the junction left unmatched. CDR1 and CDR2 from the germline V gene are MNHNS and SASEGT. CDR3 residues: CASRDNSGGQETQYF. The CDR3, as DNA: TGTGCCAGCAGGGACAATAGCGGGGGGCAAGAGACCCAGTACTTC.

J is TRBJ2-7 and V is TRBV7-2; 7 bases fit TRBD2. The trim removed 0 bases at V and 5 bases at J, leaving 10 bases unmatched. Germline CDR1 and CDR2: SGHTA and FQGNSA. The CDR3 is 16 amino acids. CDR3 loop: CASSLARAGANHEQYF. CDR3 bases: TGTGCCAGCAGCTTAGCGAGGGCGGGAGCCAACCACGAGCAGTACTTC.

CDR3 sequence: CASRKDTRSEIGYTF. The CDR3 DNA reads as TGTGCCAGTAGGAAAGATACAAGATCCGAAATCGGCTACACCTTC. The V and J genes are TRBV19 and TRBJ1-2, with D unclear. Between the trimmed V and J ends, which lost 6 bases and 8 bases, there was a span of 22 bases. This CDR3 is built from 15 residues. Per germline, CDR1 LNHDA and CDR2 SQIVND (reference sequence).

The CDR3 bases are TGTGCCAGCAGCCCAGGGTTCGCGGACTATGGCTACACCTTC. Its protein product is CASSPGFADYGYTF. This chain joins TRBV9 and TRBJ1-2; perhaps TRBD1 as D (5 bases). The V and J ends lost 4 bases and 3 bases respectively, with 13 bases between them. CDR1 is SGDLS and CDR2 is YYNGEE in the germline V gene. The CDR3 runs to 14 residues.

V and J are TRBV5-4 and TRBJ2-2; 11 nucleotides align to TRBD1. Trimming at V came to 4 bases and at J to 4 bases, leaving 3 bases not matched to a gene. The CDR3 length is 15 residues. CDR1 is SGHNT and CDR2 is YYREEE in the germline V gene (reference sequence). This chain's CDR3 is CASSPDRGLTGELFF. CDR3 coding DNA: TGTGCCAGCAGCCCGGACAGGGGGCTCACCGGGGAGCTGTTTTTT.

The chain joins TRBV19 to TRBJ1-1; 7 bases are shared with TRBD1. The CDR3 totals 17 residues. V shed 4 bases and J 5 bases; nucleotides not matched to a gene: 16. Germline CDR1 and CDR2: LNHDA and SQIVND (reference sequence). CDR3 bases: TGTGCCAGTAGTAAATTTTCCGGGACAGTCAGTTGGACTGAAGCTTTCTTT. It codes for CASSKFSGTVSWTEAFF.

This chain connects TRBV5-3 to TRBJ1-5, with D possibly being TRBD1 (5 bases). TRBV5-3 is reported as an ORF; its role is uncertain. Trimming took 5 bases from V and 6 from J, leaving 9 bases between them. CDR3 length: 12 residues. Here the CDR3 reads CARSCDSQPQHF. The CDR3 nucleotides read TGTGCCAGAAGTTGTGACAGTCAGCCCCAGCATTTT.

The CDR3 coding sequence is TGTGCCAGCAGCAAAGTCGACAGGATGGGCTCTCCATTAGCTAACTATGGCTACACCTTC. Protein: CASSKVDRMGSPLANYGYTF. The rearrangement links TRBV21-1 to TRBJ1-2; the D call TRBD1 from the table was never checked on the DNA. TRBV21-1 is listed as a pseudogene. The CDR3 covers 20 residues.

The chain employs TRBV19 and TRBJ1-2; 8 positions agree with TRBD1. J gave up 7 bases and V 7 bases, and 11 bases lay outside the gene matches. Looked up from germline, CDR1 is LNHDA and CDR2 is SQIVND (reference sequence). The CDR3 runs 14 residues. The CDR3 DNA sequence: TGTGCCAGTACCAAGAGCAGGGGGCAGGGTGGCTACACCTTC. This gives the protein CASTKSRGQGGYTF.

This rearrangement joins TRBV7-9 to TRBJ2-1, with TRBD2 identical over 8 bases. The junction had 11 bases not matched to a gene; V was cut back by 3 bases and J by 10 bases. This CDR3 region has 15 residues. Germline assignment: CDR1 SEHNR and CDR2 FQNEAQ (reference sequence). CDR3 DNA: TGTGCCAGCAGCTTTACGGGAGGGCCTATGGAAGAGCAGTTCTTC. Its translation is CASSFTGGPMEEQFF.

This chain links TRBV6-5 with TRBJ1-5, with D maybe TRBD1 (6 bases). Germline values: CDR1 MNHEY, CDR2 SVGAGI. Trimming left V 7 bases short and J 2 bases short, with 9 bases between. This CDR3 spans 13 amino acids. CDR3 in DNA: TGTGCCAGCAAGACAGGTGGCAATCAGCCCCAGCATTTT. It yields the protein CASKTGGNQPQHF.

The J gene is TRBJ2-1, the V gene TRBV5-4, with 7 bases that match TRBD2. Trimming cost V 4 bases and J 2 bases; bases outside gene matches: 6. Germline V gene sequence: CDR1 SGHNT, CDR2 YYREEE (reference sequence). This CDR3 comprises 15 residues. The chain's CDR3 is CASSVGLPAYNEQFF. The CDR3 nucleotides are TGTGCCAGCAGCGTGGGACTACCTGCCTACAATGAGCAGTTCTTC.